Shown below are 9 T cell receptor beta chains from a single sample sequenced in a study of long-term antiretroviral therapy in people with HIV. At the survey level, the v3.0 immunoSEQ assay was run. Profiling relied on immunoSEQ multiplex PCR, and the TCRdb table lists in-frame clones only, not all of them. The table shows some 28,000 clones, with 90% to 95% occurring only once. The sequences come from unsorted PBMCs, collected 6 to 6.5 years after starting antiretroviral therapy. These TCRs come from a man aged 30-40 years with HIV.

This chain connects TRBV4-3 to TRBJ2-7; TRBD1 matches 8 bases. V lost 3 bases, J lost 4 bases, and 5 bases stayed unmatched. Germline CDR1 and CDR2: LGHNA and YSLEER. The CDR3 is 14 amino acids. For the CDR3, the DNA is TGCGCCAGCAGCCACAGACAGGGGATATACGAGCAGTACTTC. Translated, it gives CASSHRQGIYEQYF.

Only a few counts were recorded for this clone. CDR3 sequence reads: CAPLAARQGSPYEQYF. The CDR3 region has the DNA TGTGCCCCCCTTGCGGCCCGACAGGGGTCTCCCTACGAGCAGTACTTC. The chain recombines TRBV19 with TRBJ2-7; 8 bases fit TRBD1. With 11 bases clipped from V and 2 bases from J, the junction kept 17 bases outside the gene matches. Germline V gives CDR1 LNHDA, CDR2 SQIVND (reference sequence). The CDR3 spans 16 residues.

Only one count was recorded for this clone. The V and J genes are TRBV9 and TRBJ2-7; perhaps TRBD2 as D (6 bases). This CDR3 contains 16 residues. The V end lost 0 bases, the J end lost 3 bases, and 16 bases lay between the germline ends. The germline V gene has CDR1 SGDLS and CDR2 YYNGEE. The CDR3 protein is CASSVGDSAGLYEQYF. In DNA, the CDR3 is TGTGCCAGCAGCGTAGGGGACTCTGCGGGCCTCTACGAGCAGTACTTC.

This chain connects TRBV2 to TRBJ2-3; D is undetermined. From germline, CDR1 is SNHLY and CDR2 FYNNEI. The CDR3 has 12 residues. V gave up 4 bases and J gave up 1 base, with 3 bases separating them. CDR3 amino acids: CASSAGTDTQYF. CDR3 nucleotides: TGTGCCAGCAGTGCGGGCACAGATACGCAGTATTTT.

V and J are TRBV19 and TRBJ2-5, with 9 bases lining up with TRBD2. The CDR3 loop spans 14 amino acids. The V and J ends lost 5 bases and 5 bases, in that order; junction bases with no gene match: 6. Germline CDR1 and CDR2: LNHDA and SQIVND (reference sequence). CDR3 in amino acids: CASSQRGAEETQYF. Here the CDR3 DNA reads TGTGCCAGTAGTCAGCGGGGGGCAGAGGAGACCCAGTACTTC. The full variable domain, rest sourced from reference TRBV19 and TRBJ2-5, is DGGITQSPKYLFRKEGQNVTLSCEQNLNHDAMYWYRQDPGQGLRLIYYSQIVNDFQKGDIAEGYSVSREKKESFPLTVTSAQKNPTAFYLCASSQRGAEETQYFGPGTRLLVL.

This chain connects TRBV21-1 to TRBJ2-1; no check of the table's D call, TRBD2, against the DNA was made. TRBV21-1 constitutes a pseudogene. This CDR3 has 12 residues. Here the CDR3 DNA reads TGTGCCAGGGGGGAGGGGGACAATGAGCAGTTCTTC. This sequence encodes CARGEGDNEQFF.

V is TRBV15 and J is TRBJ1-4; no reliable D call. The CDR3 has 10 amino acids. CDR1 and CDR2 (germline): LNHNV, YYDKDF (reference sequence). V lost 6 bases and J 8 bases, leaving 4 bases between the germline ends. The CDR3, as DNA: TGTGCCACCAGTGGGGAAAAACTGTTTTTT. Amino acid sequence: CATSGEKLFF.

V gene TRBV2 combines with J gene TRBJ1-4; 7 bases are a match to TRBD1. CDR1 and CDR2 from the germline V gene are SNHLY and FYNNEI. Germline trimming cut 4 bases from V and 5 bases from J; bases unmatched to any gene: 7. The CDR3 consists of 15 residues. DNA of the CDR3: TGTGCCAGCAGTGGACCGACAGGGCACAATGAAAAACTGTTTTTT. Translation: CASSGPTGHNEKLFF.

In this sample, this clone turned up once. The chain uses TRBV5-4 and TRBJ1-2, with unresolved D. Per the germline V gene, CDR1 is SGHNT and CDR2 is YYREEE (reference sequence). The length of the CDR3 is 12 residues. V lost 0 bases to trimming and J lost 4 bases, with 4 bases between them. The CDR3 reads CASSLDSYGYTF. In nucleotides, the CDR3 is TGTGCCAGCAGCTTGGATAGCTATGGCTACACCTTC.